Listed here is a single TCR beta chain. The antigen is undetermined. The use of a sample-barcoded 5' primer and a J-beta primer mix characterized a second PCR of roughly 6 to 11 cycles. With 12 random nucleotides, a template-switch adaptor tagged each individual cDNA molecule. MiXCR was run by TCRdb on the 5' RACE reads, yielding one entry per CDR3 protein. The data show about a million distinct CDR3 sequences, with around two fifths seen just once and about an eighth held by the top ten. Peripheral blood from each donor was collected in a volume of about 9.9 milliliters. The data originate from a study of blood T cells in healthy people across ages. Overall study results and limits: The donors' CMV status was not determined, possibly confounding changes in expanded clonotypes.

CDR1 is DFQATT and CDR2 is SNEGSKA in the germline V gene (reference sequence). CDR3 length: 12 amino acids. Trimming pared 0 bases from V and 5 bases from J, leaving 4 bases between. The chain employs TRBV20-1 and TRBJ2-2; D is undetermined. The sequenced material came from blood. The clonotype comes from a man younger than 30 in good health. The CDR3 loop reads CSARDSTGELFF. The CDR3 bases are TGCAGTGCTAGAGATTCAACCGGGGAGCTGTTTTTT.